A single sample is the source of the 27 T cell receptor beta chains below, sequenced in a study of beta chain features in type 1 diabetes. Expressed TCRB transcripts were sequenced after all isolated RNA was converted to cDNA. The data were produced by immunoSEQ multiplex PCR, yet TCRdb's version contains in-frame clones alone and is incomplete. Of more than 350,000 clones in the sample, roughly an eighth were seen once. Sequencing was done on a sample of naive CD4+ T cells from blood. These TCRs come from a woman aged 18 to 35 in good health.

The CDR3 loop is CASSFTSGSYEQFF. The CDR3 coding sequence is TGTGCCAGCAGCTTTACTAGCGGGAGTTATGAGCAGTTCTTC. The chain joins TRBV13 to TRBJ2-1, with TRBD2 identical over 11 bases. The CDR3 totals 14 residues. After removal of 3 bases from V and 8 bases from J, the junction contained 3 bases not matched to a gene. Germline V gene lookup returns CDR1 PRHDT and CDR2 FYEKMQ (reference sequence).

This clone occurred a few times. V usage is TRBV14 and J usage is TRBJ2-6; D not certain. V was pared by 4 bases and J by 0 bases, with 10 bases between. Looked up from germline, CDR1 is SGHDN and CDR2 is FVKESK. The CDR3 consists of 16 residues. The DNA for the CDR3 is TGTGCCAGCAGCCTCTTTAGGGCCTCTGGGGCCAACGTCCTGACTTTC. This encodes CASSLFRASGANVLTF. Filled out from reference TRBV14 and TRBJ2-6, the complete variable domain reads EAGVTQFPSHSVIEKGQTVTLRCDPISGHDNLYWYRRVMGKEIKFLLHFVKESKQDESGMPNNRFLAERTGGTYSTLKVQPAELEDSGVYFCASSLFRASGANVLTFGAGSRLTVL.

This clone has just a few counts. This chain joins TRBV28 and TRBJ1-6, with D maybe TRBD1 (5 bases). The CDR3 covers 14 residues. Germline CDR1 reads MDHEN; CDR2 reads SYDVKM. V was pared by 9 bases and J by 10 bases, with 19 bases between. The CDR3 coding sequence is TGTGCCAGTAGGTACCAGGGTTTTAACTCACCCCTCCACTTT. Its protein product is CASRYQGFNSPLHF. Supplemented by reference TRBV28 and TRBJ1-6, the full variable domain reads DVKVTQSSRYLVKRTGEKVFLECVQDMDHENMFWYRQDPGLGLRLIYFSYDVKMKEKGDIPEGYSVSREKKERFSLILESASTNQTSMYLCASRYQGFNSPLHFGNGTRLTVT.

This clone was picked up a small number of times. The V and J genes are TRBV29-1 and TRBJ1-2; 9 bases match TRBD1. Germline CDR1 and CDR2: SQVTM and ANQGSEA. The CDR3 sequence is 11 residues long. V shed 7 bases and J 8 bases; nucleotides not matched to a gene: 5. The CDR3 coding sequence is TGCAGCGACGGGACAGGGCGCGGCTACACCTTC. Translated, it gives CSDGTGRGYTF.

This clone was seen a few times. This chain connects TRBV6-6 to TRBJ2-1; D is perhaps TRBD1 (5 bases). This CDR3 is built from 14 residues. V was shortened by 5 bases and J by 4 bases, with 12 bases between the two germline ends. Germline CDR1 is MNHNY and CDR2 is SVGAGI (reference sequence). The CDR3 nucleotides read TGTGCCAGCAGTGTGCAGGACAATTACAATGAGCAGTTCTTC. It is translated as CASSVQDNYNEQFF.

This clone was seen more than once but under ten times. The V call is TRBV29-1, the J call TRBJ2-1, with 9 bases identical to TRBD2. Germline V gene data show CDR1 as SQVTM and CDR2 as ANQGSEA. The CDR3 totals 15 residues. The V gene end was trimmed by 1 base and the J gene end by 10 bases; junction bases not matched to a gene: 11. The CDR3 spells CSVEGRGGRADEQFF. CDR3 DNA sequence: TGCAGCGTTGAAGGACGGGGCGGGAGGGCTGACGAGCAGTTCTTC.

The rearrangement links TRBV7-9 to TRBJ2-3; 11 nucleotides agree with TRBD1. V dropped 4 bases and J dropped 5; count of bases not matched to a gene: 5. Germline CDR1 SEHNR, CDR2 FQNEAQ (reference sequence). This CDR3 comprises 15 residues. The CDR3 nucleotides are TGTGCCAGCAGCTCCTGGGACAGGGGGAGAGATACGCAGTATTTT. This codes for CASSSWDRGRDTQYF.

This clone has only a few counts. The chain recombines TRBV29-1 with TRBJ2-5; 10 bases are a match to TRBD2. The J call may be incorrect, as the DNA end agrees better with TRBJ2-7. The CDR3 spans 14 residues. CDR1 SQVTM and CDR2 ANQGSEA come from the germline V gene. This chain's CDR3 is CSVDSSGRFHEQYF. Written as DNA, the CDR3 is TGCAGCGTTGATAGTAGCGGGAGGTTCCACGAGCAGTACTTC.

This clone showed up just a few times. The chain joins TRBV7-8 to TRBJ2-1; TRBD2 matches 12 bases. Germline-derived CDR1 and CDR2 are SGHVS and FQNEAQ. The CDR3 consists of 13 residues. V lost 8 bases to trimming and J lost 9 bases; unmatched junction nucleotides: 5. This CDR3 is CASRLAGVGEQFF. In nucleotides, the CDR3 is TGTGCCAGCCGACTAGCGGGAGTTGGTGAGCAGTTCTTC. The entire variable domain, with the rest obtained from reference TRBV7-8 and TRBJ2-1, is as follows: GAGVSQSPRYKVAKRGQDVALRCDPISGHVSLFWYQQALGQGPEFLTYFQNEAQLDKSGLPSDRFFAERPEGSVSTLKIQRTQQEDSAVYLCASRLAGVGEQFFGPGTRLTVL.

In DNA, the CDR3 is TGTGCCAGCAGCTTAGGAATAGCCCAGAGGACAGGAGGAGAAGAGCAGTACTTC. This sequence encodes CASSLGIAQRTGGEEQYF. The V and J genes are TRBV13 and TRBJ2-7; 7 bases line up with TRBD1. The CDR3 consists of 18 residues. Germline CDR1 is PRHDT and CDR2 is FYEKMQ (reference sequence). Trimming removed 0 bases from V and 7 bases from J; junction bases left unmatched: 18.

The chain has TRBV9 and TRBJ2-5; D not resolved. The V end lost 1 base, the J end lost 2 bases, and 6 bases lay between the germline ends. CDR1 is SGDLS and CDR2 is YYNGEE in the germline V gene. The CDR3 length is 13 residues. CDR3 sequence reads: CASSVSGQETQYF. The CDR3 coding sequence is TGTGCCAGCAGCGTATCTGGGCAAGAGACCCAGTACTTC.

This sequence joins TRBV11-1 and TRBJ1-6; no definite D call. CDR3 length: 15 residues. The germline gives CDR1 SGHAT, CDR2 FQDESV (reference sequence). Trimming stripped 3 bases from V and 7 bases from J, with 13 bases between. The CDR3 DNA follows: TGTGCCAGCAGCTTGGATGGCAGTACGAATTCACCCCTCCACTTT. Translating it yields CASSLDGSTNSPLHF.

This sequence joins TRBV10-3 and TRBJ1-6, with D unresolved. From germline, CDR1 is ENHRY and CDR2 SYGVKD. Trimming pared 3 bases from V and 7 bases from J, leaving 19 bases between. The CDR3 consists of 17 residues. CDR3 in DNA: TGTGCCATCAGTGATAGGTTTTTGAGATCGAGAAATTCACCCCTCCACTTT. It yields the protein CAISDRFLRSRNSPLHF.

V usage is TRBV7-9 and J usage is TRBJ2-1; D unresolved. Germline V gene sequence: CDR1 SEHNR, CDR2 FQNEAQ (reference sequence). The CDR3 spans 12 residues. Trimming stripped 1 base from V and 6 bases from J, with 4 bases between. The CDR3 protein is CASSLVFNEQFF. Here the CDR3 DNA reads TGTGCCAGCAGCTTAGTGTTCAATGAGCAGTTCTTC.

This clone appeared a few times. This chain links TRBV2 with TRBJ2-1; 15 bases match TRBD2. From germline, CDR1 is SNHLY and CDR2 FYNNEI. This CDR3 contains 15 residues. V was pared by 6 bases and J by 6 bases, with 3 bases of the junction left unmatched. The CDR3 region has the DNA TGTGCCAGCAGAGCGGGACTAGCGGGGGGCAATGAGCAGTTCTTC. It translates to CASRAGLAGGNEQFF.

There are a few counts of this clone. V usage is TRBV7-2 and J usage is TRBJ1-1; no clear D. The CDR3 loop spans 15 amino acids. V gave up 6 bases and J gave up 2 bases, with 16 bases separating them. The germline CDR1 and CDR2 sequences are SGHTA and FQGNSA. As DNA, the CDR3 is TGTGCCAGCAGTACCGCGGCGGGCCTCAACACTGAAGCTTTCTTT. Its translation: CASSTAAGLNTEAFF.

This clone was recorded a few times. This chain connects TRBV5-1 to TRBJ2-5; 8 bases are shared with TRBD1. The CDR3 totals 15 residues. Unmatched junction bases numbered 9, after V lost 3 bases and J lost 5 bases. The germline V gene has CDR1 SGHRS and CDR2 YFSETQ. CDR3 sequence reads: CASSWRTGPPETQYF. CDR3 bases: TGCGCCAGCAGCTGGAGGACAGGGCCCCCCGAGACCCAGTACTTC.

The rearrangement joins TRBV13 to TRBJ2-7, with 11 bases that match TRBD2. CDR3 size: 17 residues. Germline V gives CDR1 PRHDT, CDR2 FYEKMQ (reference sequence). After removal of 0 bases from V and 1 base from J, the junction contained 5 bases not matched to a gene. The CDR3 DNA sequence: TGTGCCAGCAGCTTAGGGACTAGCGGGATTCGGTCCTACGAGCAGTACTTC. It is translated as CASSLGTSGIRSYEQYF.

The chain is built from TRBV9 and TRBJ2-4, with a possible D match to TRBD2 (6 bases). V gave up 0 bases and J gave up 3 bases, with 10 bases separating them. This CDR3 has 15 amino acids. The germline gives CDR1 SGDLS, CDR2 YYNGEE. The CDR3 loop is CASSVDVGGKNIQYF. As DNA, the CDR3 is TGTGCCAGCAGCGTAGATGTGGGGGGCAAAAACATTCAGTACTTC.

Here the CDR3 reads CSGDDRGNTEAFF. CDR3 in DNA: TGCAGCGGGGATGACAGGGGGAACACTGAAGCTTTCTTT. This chain uses TRBV29-1 with TRBJ1-1; 8 bases are a match to TRBD1. The germline CDR1 and CDR2 sequences are SQVTM and ANQGSEA. The CDR3 extends over 13 amino acids. V dropped 7 bases and J dropped 1; count of bases not matched to a gene: 5.

The CDR3 nucleotides are TGTGCCAGCAGCTTTCGCCAGGGGTTGAACACCGGGGAGCTGTTTTTT. Amino acid sequence: CASSFRQGLNTGELFF. This chain links TRBV7-2 with TRBJ2-2, with D perhaps matching TRBD1 (6 bases). Trimming took 3 bases from V and 1 from J, leaving 12 bases between them. This CDR3 contains 16 residues. Germline V lookup: CDR1 SGHTA, CDR2 FQGNSA.

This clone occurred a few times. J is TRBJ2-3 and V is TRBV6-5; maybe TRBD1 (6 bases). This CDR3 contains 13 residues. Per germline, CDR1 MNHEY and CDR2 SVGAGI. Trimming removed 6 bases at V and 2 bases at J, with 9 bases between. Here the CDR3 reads CASSRDTTDTQYF. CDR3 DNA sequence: TGTGCCAGCAGCAGGGACACCACAGATACGCAGTATTTT.

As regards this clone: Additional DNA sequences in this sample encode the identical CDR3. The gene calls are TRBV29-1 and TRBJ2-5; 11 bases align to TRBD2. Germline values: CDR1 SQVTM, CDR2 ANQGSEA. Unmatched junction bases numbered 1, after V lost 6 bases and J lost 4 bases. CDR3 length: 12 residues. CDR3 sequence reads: CSVLAGGETQYF. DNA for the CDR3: TGCAGCGTGCTAGCGGGAGGAGAGACCCAGTACTTC.

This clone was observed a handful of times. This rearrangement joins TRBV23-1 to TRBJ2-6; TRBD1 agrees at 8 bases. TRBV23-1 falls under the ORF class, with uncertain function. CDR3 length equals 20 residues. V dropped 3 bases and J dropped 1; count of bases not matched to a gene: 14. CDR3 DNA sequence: TGCGCCAGCAGTCACAAACCCTCCGGGACAGGAAAATCTGGGGCCAACGTCCTGACTTTC. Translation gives CASSHKPSGTGKSGANVLTF.

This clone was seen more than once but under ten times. CDR3 bases: TGCGCCAGCAGCTTGGACAGGGCGAACACCGGGGAGCTGTTTTTT. Amino acid sequence: CASSLDRANTGELFF. V is TRBV5-1 and J is TRBJ2-2; D might be TRBD1 (6 bases). Trimming took off 0 bases at V and 0 bases at J, with 6 bases between the two ends. Germline V gene data show CDR1 as SGHRS and CDR2 as YFSETQ. The CDR3 extends over 15 amino acids.

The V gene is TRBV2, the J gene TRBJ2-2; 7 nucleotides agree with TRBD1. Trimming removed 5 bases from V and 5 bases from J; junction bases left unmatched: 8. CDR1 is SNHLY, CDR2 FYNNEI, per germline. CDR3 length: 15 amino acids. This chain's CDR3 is CASSLTGLWTGELFF. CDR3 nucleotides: TGTGCCAGCAGTCTGACAGGGCTGTGGACCGGGGAGCTGTTTTTT.

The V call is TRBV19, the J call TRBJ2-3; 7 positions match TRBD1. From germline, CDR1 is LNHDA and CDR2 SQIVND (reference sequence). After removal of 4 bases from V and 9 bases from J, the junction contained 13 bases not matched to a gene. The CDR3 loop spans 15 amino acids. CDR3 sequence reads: CASSTPRQGIVTQYF. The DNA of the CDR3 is TGTGCCAGTAGTACTCCCCGACAGGGTATTGTAACGCAGTATTTT.